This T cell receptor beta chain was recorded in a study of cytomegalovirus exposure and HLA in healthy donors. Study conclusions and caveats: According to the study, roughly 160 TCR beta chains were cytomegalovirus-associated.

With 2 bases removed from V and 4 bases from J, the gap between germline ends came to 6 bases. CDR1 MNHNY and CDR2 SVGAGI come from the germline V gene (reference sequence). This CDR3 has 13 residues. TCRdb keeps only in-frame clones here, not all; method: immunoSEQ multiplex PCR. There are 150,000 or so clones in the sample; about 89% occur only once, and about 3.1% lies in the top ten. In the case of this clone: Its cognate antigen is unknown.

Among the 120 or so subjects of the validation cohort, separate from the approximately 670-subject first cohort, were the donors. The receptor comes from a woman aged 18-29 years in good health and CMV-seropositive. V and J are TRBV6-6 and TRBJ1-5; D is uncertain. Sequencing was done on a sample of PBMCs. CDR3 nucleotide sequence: TGTGCCAGCAGTTACGGCCGTAATCAGCCCCAGCATTTT. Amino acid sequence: CASSYGRNQPQHF.